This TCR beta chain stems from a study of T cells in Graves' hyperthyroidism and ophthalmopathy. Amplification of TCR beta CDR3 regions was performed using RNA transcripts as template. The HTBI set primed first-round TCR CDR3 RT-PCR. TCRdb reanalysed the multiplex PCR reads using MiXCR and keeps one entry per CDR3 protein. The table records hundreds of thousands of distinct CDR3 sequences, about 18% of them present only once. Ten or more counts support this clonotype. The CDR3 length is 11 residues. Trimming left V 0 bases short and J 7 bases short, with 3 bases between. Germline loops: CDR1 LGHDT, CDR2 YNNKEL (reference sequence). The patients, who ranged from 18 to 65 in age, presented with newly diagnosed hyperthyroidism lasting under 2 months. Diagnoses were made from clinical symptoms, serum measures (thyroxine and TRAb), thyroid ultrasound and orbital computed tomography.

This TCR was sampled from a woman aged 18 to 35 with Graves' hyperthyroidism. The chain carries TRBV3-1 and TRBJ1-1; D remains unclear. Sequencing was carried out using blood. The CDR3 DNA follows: TGTGCCAGCAGCCAAGATGATGAAGCTTTCTTT. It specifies CASSQDDEAFF.